One T cell receptor beta chain is described in this entry. Its target is not known. This entry belongs to a study of T cell responses to AZD1222 COVID-19 vaccine. Whole-study results and caveats: Spike as a whole was targeted by vaccine-associated CD4 TCRs, dominant at 160-218 and 743-854. Spike-specific TCR breadth and depth both grew after two AZD1222 doses. Clonal diversity was possibly underestimated; the donors were predominantly white British and more often female.

The V gene end was trimmed by 5 bases and the J gene end by 4 bases; junction bases not matched to a gene: 14. The CDR3 sequence is 18 residues long. CDR1 is SGHNT and CDR2 is YENEEA in the germline V gene. Sequenced by immunoSEQ multiplex PCR; TCRdb stores in-frame clones only, minus some. Here the sample spans 150,000 to 200,000 clones, about 90% being singletons. The chain has TRBV11-3 and TRBJ2-2; 9 bases agree with TRBD2. The sample consisted of peripheral blood, taken on day 0 of MenACWY control vaccination. This sequence originates from an adult in good health. The CDR3 loop is CASSQVLLAGWSTGELFF. The CDR3 DNA sequence: TGTGCCAGCAGCCAGGTACTCCTAGCGGGATGGTCCACCGGGGAGCTGTTTTTT. The variable domain in full, completed from reference TRBV11-3 and TRBJ2-2, reads EAGVVQSPRYKIIEKKQPVAFWCNPISGHNTLYWYLQNLGQGPELLIRYENEEAVDDSQLPKDRFSAERLKGVDSTLKIQPAELGDSAVYLCASSQVLLAGWSTGELFFGEGSRLTVL.